The rows below give T cell receptor beta chains drawn from one sample of a study of CD8+CD57+ T cells in acquired aplastic anemia. TCRdb passed the reads through MiXCR, listing each CDR3 protein once. The sample lists about 200,000 distinct CDR3 sequences, almost 35% occurring once. Sequencing was done on a sample of sorted CD4+, CD8+, or CD8+CD57+ T cells (not recorded which) from PBMCs. Every receptor here comes from a human donor in good health, serving as a control. The CDR3 runs from the conserved cysteine through the conserved F or W. D genes are given only for firm matches. Clone size is given for some rows only: seen once, a few or many times, or a class if the clone is expanded.

j_call cdr3_length v_call clone_size d_call cdr3_nt cdr3_aa
TRBJ2-4 14 TRBV11-2 NA NA TGTGCCAGCAGAGAGGTGCCAGGGTTGGACATTCAGTACTTC CASREVPGLDIQYF
TRBJ2-1 14 TRBV14 many TRBD2 TGTGCCAGCAGCCCCCGCCAAGGGGAGGGTGAGCAGTTCTTC CASSPRQGEGEQFF
TRBJ2-7 16 TRBV12-3/TRBV12-4 few TRBD1 TGTGCCAGCAGTTTAATAAGGGGACAGGGATACTACGAGCAGTACTTC CASSLIRGQGYYEQYF
TRBJ1-4 15 TRBV5-6 NA TRBD1 TGTGCCAGCAGTGATACCCGACAGGGAGGGGAAAAACTGTTTTTT CASSDTRQGGEKLFF
TRBJ1-3 15 TRBV7-2 many NA TGTGCCAGCAGCTTATCCAGGGGAACAGGAAACACCATATATTTT CASSLSRGTGNTIYF
TRBJ2-3 14 TRBV5-8 many NA TGTGCCAGCAGCATACAGGGTTGGACAGATACGCAGTATTTT CASSIQGWTDTQYF
TRBJ1-1 12 TRBV2 NA NA TGTGCCAGCAATCTGGGTGGAACTGAAGCTTTCTTT CASNLGGTEAFF
TRBJ2-3 15 TRBV12-5 few NA TGTGCTAGTGGTTTGGTACTTGGGAGCACAGATACGCAGTATTTT CASGLVLGSTDTQYF
TRBJ2-7 12 TRBV10-2 NA TRBD1 TGCGCCAGCAGTGAGCCAGGGGGCCCGCAGTACTTC CASSEPGGPQYF
TRBJ1-6 18 TRBV18 few NA TGTGCCAGCTCACCACTCAAGGAATCTTGGTCCTATAATTCACCCCTCCACTTT CASSPLKESWSYNSPLHF
TRBJ2-1 16 TRBV7-3 NA NA TGTGCCAGCAGCTTAGTATTGGCCGGGCGCCTCAATGAGCAGTTCTTC CASSLVLAGRLNEQFF
TRBJ2-1 18 TRBV25-1 few TRBD2 TGTGCCAGCAGTTTTACTGGTGGCTCCCAGGGACTAGACAATGAGCAGTTCTTC CASSFTGGSQGLDNEQFF
TRBJ1-5 13 TRBV30 NA NA TGTGCCTGGAGTGGTGGGAACAATCAGCCCCAGCATTTT CAWSGGNNQPQHF
TRBJ2-1 15 TRBV12-3/TRBV12-4 few TRBD1 TGTGCCAGCAGAACCGGGACAGGCCTATACAATGAGCAGTTCTTC CASRTGTGLYNEQFF
TRBJ2-7 15 TRBV7-9 many NA TGTGCCAGCAGCTTAGGTCTACAGACATCCTACGAGCAGTACTTC CASSLGLQTSYEQYF
TRBJ2-1 15 TRBV9 NA TRBD1 TGTGCCAGCAGTAGGACAGGTGATACATACAATGAGCAGTTCTTC CASSRTGDTYNEQFF
TRBJ1-1 14 TRBV7-2 many NA TGTGCCAGCAGCTTAGTAGCAGGGGACACTGAAGCTTTCTTT CASSLVAGDTEAFF
TRBJ1-2 14 TRBV2 many NA TGTGCCAGCGGCGGACAGACCCATAACTATGGCTACACCTTC CASGGQTHNYGYTF
TRBJ1-6 18 TRBV6-1 once TRBD1 TGTGCCAGCAGTAATCTACGACAGGGGTCAATTTATAATTCACCCCTCCACTTT CASSNLRQGSIYNSPLHF
TRBJ2-1 14 TRBV11-1 few NA TGTGCCATCACCGATCTAGCGCCTTACAATGAGCAGTTCTTC CAITDLAPYNEQFF
TRBJ2-7 12 TRBV29-1 NA NA TGCAGTGTAAGGTGGGGGAACTACGAGCAGTACTTC CSVRWGNYEQYF
TRBJ1-2 13 TRBV10-3 many TRBD1 TGTGCCATCACCCCGGACAGGTACTATGGCTACACCTTC CAITPDRYYGYTF
TRBJ2-7 13 TRBV20-1 many NA TGCAGTGCCCCACCTCCGGGGTCCTACGAGCAGTACTTC CSAPPPGSYEQYF
TRBJ1-1 15 TRBV7-8 NA TRBD1 TGTGCCAGCAGCCCAGGGGGGGGCGGCCTACATGAAGCTTTCTTT CASSPGGGGLHEAFF
TRBJ1-5 13 TRBV20-1 NA NA TGCAGTGGAAAGGGGTTGGGCAATCAGCCCCAGCATTTT CSGKGLGNQPQHF
TRBJ1-1 12 TRBV5-4 NA TRBD1 TGTGCCAGCAGCGCCGAGACAGGGGGTCATGGCTTT CASSAETGGHGF
TRBJ2-5 15 TRBV6-2/TRBV6-3 NA TRBD1 TGTGCCAGCAGGGTTACGGGACAGCCAAGGGGGACCCAGTACTTC CASRVTGQPRGTQYF
TRBJ2-1 15 TRBV5-1 few TRBD2 TGCGCCAGCAGCTTGTCTAGCGGAATCTACAATGAGCAGTTCTTC CASSLSSGIYNEQFF
TRBJ2-5 14 TRBV20-1 many NA TGCAGTGCTAGAGTGCCGGGCCAACAAGAGACCCAGTACTTC CSARVPGQQETQYF
TRBJ1-4 15 TRBV24-1 few NA TGTGCCACCAGTGACCCCCAGGGGCCTAATGAAAAACTGTTTTTT CATSDPQGPNEKLFF
TRBJ2-7 13 TRBV20-1 many NA TGCAGTGCTAGAGATCCGGTCAGCTACGAGCAGTACTTC CSARDPVSYEQYF
TRBJ1-2 15 TRBV7-2 many NA TGTGCCAGCAGTCGGATGGGGTTAGCTAACTATGGCTACACCTTC CASSRMGLANYGYTF
TRBJ1-6 14 TRBV7-9 many NA TGTGCCAGCAGCTTAGGGGCGTCCGGGACCCCCCTCCACTTT CASSLGASGTPLHF
TRBJ1-5 15 TRBV10-3 NA TRBD1 TGTGCCATCAGTGACCCGGGACAGGGCAATCAGCCCCAGCATTTT CAISDPGQGNQPQHF
TRBJ2-1 15 TRBV19 few NA TGTGCCAGTAGTATTGTAACTAGCCGTTACAATGAGCAGTTCTTC CASSIVTSRYNEQFF
TRBJ2-7 14 TRBV5-1 NA NA TGCGCCAGCGGCCTCCTTAGCCACTCCTACGAGCAGTACTTC CASGLLSHSYEQYF
TRBJ2-7 11 TRBV20-1 NA NA TGCAGTGCTCCCTCCCTGTTAGAGCAGTACTTC CSAPSLLEQYF
TRBJ2-3 14 TRBV10-3 NA NA TGTGCCATCAGTGGGGGGAAGATTACAGATACGCAGTATTTT CAISGGKITDTQYF
TRBJ2-1 13 TRBV19 many TRBD2 TGTGCCAGCCAGCGGGAGGGCTACAATGAGCAGTTCTTC CASQREGYNEQFF
TRBJ2-2 16 TRBV4-2 NA NA TGTGCCAGCAGCGCAAGGTCTTCTACGAACACCGGGGAGCTGTTTTTT CASSARSSTNTGELFF
TRBJ2-3 14 TRBV7-4 NA NA TGTGCCAGCTCGGGACCACTGGGACGAGATACGCAGTATTTT CASSGPLGRDTQYF
TRBJ1-6 15 TRBV24-1 many TRBD1 TGTGCCACCAGTGATGAGGGACAGGGGAATTCACCCCTCCACTTT CATSDEGQGNSPLHF
TRBJ2-1 15 TRBV7-2 few NA TGTGCCAGCAGCTTAATCGGGGGCGGGGGAAAGGAGCAGTTCTTC CASSLIGGGGKEQFF
TRBJ2-7 15 TRBV20-1 NA TRBD1 TGCAGTGCTAGAGGGACAGGGTTTGGAGCCTACGAGCAGTACTTC CSARGTGFGAYEQYF
TRBJ2-7 14 TRBV11-2 many NA TGTGCCAGCAGCCGTCTAGGAGCAAGGTACGAGCAGTACTTC CASSRLGARYEQYF